The 19 T cell receptor beta chains reported below all come from one sample, sequenced in a study of T-cell memory formation after mild COVID-19. TCRdb re-derived calls from the 5' RACE reads in MiXCR, one entry per CDR3 protein. The data contain about 110,000 distinct CDR3 sequences, roughly a sixth of them singletons. Specimen: PBMCs or a T cell subset sorted from them (not recorded which). These receptors came from a young man who had mild COVID-19 (a few samples of this study predate the infection). Cell type and time point are not known.

This clonotype was counted only a few times. This chain connects TRBV7-9 to TRBJ1-2, with a tentative D call TRBD1 (6 bases). V gave up 1 base and J gave up 6 bases, with 12 bases separating them. CDR1 and CDR2 (germline): SEHNR, FQNEAQ (reference sequence). This CDR3 is 14 amino acids long. Written as DNA, the CDR3 is TGTGCCAGCAGCTTAGGACAGGTTTTCGATGGCTACACCTTC. Translated, it gives CASSLGQVFDGYTF. The full variable domain, in which reference TRBV7-9 and TRBJ1-2 provide the parts outside the CDR3, is DTGVSQNPRHKITKRGQNVTFRCDPISEHNRLYWYRQTLGQGPEFLTYFQNEAQLEKSRLLSDRFSAERPKGSFSTLEIQRTEQGDSAMYLCASSLGQVFDGYTFGSGTRLTVV.

The CDR3 is CASSPGRGGQETQYF. The CDR3 DNA reads as TGTGCCAGCAGCCCTGGGCGGGGGGGACAAGAGACCCAGTACTTC. This chain links TRBV7-7 with TRBJ2-5; 9 positions match TRBD2. The CDR3 length is 15 residues. Looked up from germline, CDR1 is SSHAT and CDR2 is FNYEAQ (reference sequence). J was trimmed by 2 bases and V by 5 bases; bases with no gene match: 6. The complete variable domain, with remaining parts taken from reference TRBV7-7 and TRBJ2-5, reads GAGVSQSPRYKVTKRGQDVTLRCDPISSHATLYWYQQALGQGPEFLTYFNYEAQPDKSGLPSDRFSAERPEGSISTLTIQRTEQRDSAMYRCASSPGRGGQETQYFGPGTRLLVL.

This rearrangement joins TRBV7-3 to TRBJ2-5, with TRBD1 identical over 10 bases. CDR3 length: 15 amino acids. CDR1 and CDR2 (germline): SGHTA, FQGTGA. V dropped 5 bases and J dropped 3; count of bases not matched to a gene: 6. The chain's CDR3 is CASSPTGGEKETQYF. Here the CDR3 DNA reads TGTGCCAGCAGCCCGACAGGGGGCGAAAAAGAGACCCAGTACTTC.

DNA of the CDR3: TGTGCCAGCAGCTTAAGGGACACCTCCTACGAGCAGTACGTC. Protein: CASSLRDTSYEQYV. V gene TRBV7-6 combines with J gene TRBJ2-7; maybe TRBD1 (6 bases). CDR1 is SGHVS and CDR2 is FNYEAQ in the germline V gene. V was shortened by 2 bases and J by 0 bases, with 8 bases between the two germline ends. The CDR3 sequence is 14 residues long.

This clonotype occurred a few times. The rearrangement uses TRBV7-2 and TRBJ2-3; 8 bases are a match to TRBD1. CDR3 length: 14 amino acids. Germline loops: CDR1 SGHTA, CDR2 FQGNSA. Losses at the gene ends were 5 bases for V and 2 bases for J; bases not matched to a gene: 3. The CDR3 coding sequence is TGTGCCAGCAGCCCGGGACAGGTCACAGATACGCAGTATTTT. Translating gives CASSPGQVTDTQYF.

V usage is TRBV7-2 and J usage is TRBJ1-5; no reliable D call. V was clipped by 1 base and J by 10 bases, with 11 bases between them. Germline V gene sequence: CDR1 SGHTA, CDR2 FQGNSA. This CDR3 comprises 13 residues. This CDR3 reads CASSLDLRVPQHF. The CDR3 DNA reads TGTGCCAGCAGCTTAGACCTTAGGGTTCCCCAGCATTTT.

This clonotype was picked up a small number of times. The chain uses TRBV18 and TRBJ2-1, with no clear D. V dropped 0 bases and J dropped 5 bases, with 17 bases sitting between them. The CDR3 loop spans 17 amino acids. From germline, CDR1 is KGHSH and CDR2 LQKENI. DNA for the CDR3: TGTGCCAGCTCACCACCGAAACATTCTCGGCTCGACAATGAGCAGTTCTTC. It specifies CASSPPKHSRLDNEQFF.

This clonotype was seen a few times. The V gene is TRBV5-6, the J gene TRBJ1-4, with D maybe TRBD1 (5 bases). Germline-derived CDR1 and CDR2 are SGHDT and YYEEEE. The ends were cut back, 4 bases at V and 7 bases at J, with 17 bases in the middle. The CDR3 covers 15 residues. The CDR3 coding sequence is TGTGCCAGCAGCATGAGGGGAGGTGGAGTTGAAAAACTGTTTTTT. Protein sequence: CASSMRGGGVEKLFF.

The chain recombines TRBV12-3 or TRBV12-4 with TRBJ2-7, with TRBD2 identical over 8 bases. The trim removed 6 bases at V and 5 bases at J, leaving 9 bases unmatched. The CDR3 loop spans 14 amino acids. CDR3 in amino acids: CASSRGGASDEQYF. CDR3 coding DNA: TGTGCCAGCAGCCGGGGGGGGGCGAGCGACGAGCAGTACTTC.

This chain uses TRBV12-3 or TRBV12-4 with TRBJ2-1, with 9 bases lining up with TRBD1. Germline trimming cut 4 bases from V and 7 bases from J; bases unmatched to any gene: 5. The CDR3 spans 14 residues. The CDR3 spells CASSWKGTGNEQFF. For the CDR3, the DNA is TGTGCCAGCAGTTGGAAGGGGACAGGGAATGAGCAGTTCTTC.

In its sample, this clonotype was seen a few times. The CDR3 reads CASSQRLEGYGYTF. Written as DNA, the CDR3 is TGCGCCAGCAGCCAACGGTTGGAGGGCTATGGCTACACCTTC. V is TRBV4-3 and J is TRBJ1-2; D is unresolved. Trimming took off 2 bases at V and 4 bases at J, with 11 bases between the two ends. The CDR3 runs 14 residues. Germline V gene lookup returns CDR1 LGHNA and CDR2 YSLEER.

This rearrangement joins TRBV5-1 to TRBJ2-5; 7 nucleotides align to TRBD1. J gave up 4 bases and V 4 bases, and 10 bases lay outside the gene matches. CDR3 length: 15 amino acids. Germline V gene sequence: CDR1 SGHRS, CDR2 YFSETQ. In DNA, the CDR3 is TGCGCCAGCAGCGCCTCTGGACAGGTGGGAGAGACCCAGTACTTC. Amino acid sequence: CASSASGQVGETQYF.

This clonotype was found a few times. This chain connects TRBV20-1 to TRBJ2-3; 8 bases line up with TRBD2. Trimming removed 4 bases from V and 0 bases from J; junction bases left unmatched: 9. This CDR3 region has 16 residues. Germline CDR1 DFQATT, CDR2 SNEGSKA (reference sequence). CDR3 region: CSAMAGGSYSTDTQYF. CDR3 nucleotides: TGCAGTGCTATGGCGGGGGGATCCTATAGCACAGATACGCAGTATTTT.

This rearrangement joins TRBV5-5 to TRBJ1-2, with D perhaps TRBD1 (6 bases). Germline CDR1 is SGHKS and CDR2 is YYEKEE (reference sequence). CDR3 length: 15 residues. Trimming shortened V by 0 bases and J by 0 bases, and 9 bases separated the two germline ends. The CDR3 region is CASSLGGQPNYGYTF. CDR3 DNA: TGTGCCAGCAGCTTGGGAGGACAGCCTAACTATGGCTACACCTTC.

This chain uses TRBV7-2 with TRBJ2-3; no definite D call. The CDR3 contains 13 residues. Germline values: CDR1 SGHTA, CDR2 FQGNSA. V lost 3 bases to trimming and J lost 6 bases, with 10 bases between them. CDR3 coding DNA: TGTGCCAGCAGCTTTCCCCCGGCCGATACGCAGTATTTT. Translating gives CASSFPPADTQYF.

The V and J genes are TRBV5-6 and TRBJ2-6; D is unresolved. CDR1 and CDR2 from the germline V gene are SGHDT and YYEEEE. V shed 0 bases and J shed 0 bases, with 4 bases lying between them. CDR3 length: 15 residues. CDR3 in DNA: TGTGCCAGCAGCTTGGGGACCTCTGGGGCCAACGTCCTGACTTTC. Translated, it gives CASSLGTSGANVLTF.

The chain employs TRBV3-1 and TRBJ1-2, with D unclear. The CDR3 is 15 residues long. Trimming shortened V by 0 bases and J by 5 bases, and 13 bases separated the two germline ends. The V gene's germline CDR1 is LGHDT and CDR2 YNNKEL (reference sequence). CDR3 sequence (DNA): TGTGCCAGCAGCCAAGACGGGTCGGTTGGATATGGCTACACCTTC. Its translation is CASSQDGSVGYGYTF.

This clonotype was seen only a few times. V gene TRBV7-3 combines with J gene TRBJ2-6; D might be TRBD1 (8 bases). V dropped 5 bases and J dropped 4 bases, with 15 bases sitting between them. The CDR3 loop spans 16 amino acids. Germline V gives CDR1 SGHTA, CDR2 FQGTGA. The CDR3 loop reads CASSPQGGFGANVLTF. CDR3 DNA: TGTGCCAGCAGCCCACAGGGGGGGTTCGGGGCCAACGTCCTGACTTTC. Using reference TRBV7-3 and TRBJ2-6 for the parts outside the CDR3, the full variable domain is GAGVSQTPSNKVTEKGKYVELRCDPISGHTALYWYRQSLGQGPEFLIYFQGTGAADDSGLPNDRFFAVRPEGSVSTLKIQRTERGDSAVYLCASSPQGGFGANVLTFGAGSRLTVL.

The chain uses TRBV4-2 and TRBJ1-2, with no clear D. Germline V lookup: CDR1 LGHNA, CDR2 YNFKEQ. CDR3 length: 16 residues. With 5 bases removed from V and 2 bases from J, the gap between germline ends came to 18 bases. The CDR3, as DNA: TGTGCCAGCAGCGTAGTTGCCGGAGATTCCAACTATGGCTACACCTTC. It yields the protein CASSVVAGDSNYGYTF.